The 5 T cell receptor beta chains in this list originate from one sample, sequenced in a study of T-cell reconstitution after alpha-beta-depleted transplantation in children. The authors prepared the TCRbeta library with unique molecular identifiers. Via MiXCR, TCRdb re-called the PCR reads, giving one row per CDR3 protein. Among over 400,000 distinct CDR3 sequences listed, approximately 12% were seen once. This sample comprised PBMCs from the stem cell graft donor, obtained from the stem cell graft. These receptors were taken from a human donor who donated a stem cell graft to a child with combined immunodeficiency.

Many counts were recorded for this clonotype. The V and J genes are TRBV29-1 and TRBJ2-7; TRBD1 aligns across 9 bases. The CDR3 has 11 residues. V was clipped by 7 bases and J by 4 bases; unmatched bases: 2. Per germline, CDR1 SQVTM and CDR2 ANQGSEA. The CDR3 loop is CSGGQGYEQYF. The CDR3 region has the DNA TGCAGCGGTGGACAGGGGTACGAGCAGTACTTC.

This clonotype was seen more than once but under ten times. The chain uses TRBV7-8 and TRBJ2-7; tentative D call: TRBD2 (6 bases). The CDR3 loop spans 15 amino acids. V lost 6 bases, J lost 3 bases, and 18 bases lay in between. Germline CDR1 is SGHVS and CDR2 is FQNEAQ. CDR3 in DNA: TGTGCCAGCAGTTTGAAGCGGGTACTACTCTACGAGCAGTACTTC. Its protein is CASSLKRVLLYEQYF.

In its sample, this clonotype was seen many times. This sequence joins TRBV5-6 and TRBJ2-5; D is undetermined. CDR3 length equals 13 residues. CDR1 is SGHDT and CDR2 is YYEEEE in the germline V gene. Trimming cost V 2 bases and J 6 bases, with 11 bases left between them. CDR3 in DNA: TGTGCCAGCAGCTTTCAACCTCAACAGACCCAGTACTTC. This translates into CASSFQPQQTQYF.

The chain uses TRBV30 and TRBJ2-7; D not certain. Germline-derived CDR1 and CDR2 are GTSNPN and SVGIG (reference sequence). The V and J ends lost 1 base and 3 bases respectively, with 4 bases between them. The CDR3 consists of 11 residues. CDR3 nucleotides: TGTGCCTGGAGTGGTGGCTACGAGCAGTACTTC. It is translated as CAWSGGYEQYF.

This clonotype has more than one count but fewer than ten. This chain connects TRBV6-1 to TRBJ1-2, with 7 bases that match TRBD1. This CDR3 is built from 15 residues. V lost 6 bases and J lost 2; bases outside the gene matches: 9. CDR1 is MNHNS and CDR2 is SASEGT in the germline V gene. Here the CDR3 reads CASRDSTGDNYGYTF. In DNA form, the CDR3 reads TGTGCCAGCAGGGATTCTACAGGGGACAACTATGGCTACACCTTC.